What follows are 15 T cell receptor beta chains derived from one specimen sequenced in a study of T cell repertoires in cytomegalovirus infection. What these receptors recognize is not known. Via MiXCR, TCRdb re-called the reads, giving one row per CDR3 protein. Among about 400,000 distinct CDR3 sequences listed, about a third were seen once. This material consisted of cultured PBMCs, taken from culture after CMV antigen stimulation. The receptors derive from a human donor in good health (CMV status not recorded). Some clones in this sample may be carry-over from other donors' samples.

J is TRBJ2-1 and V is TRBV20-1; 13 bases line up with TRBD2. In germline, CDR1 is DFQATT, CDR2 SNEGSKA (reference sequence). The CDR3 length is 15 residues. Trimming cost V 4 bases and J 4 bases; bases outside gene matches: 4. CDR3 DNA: TGCAGTGCTAAACTAGCGGGAGGGTGGTACAATGAGCAGTTCTTC. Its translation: CSAKLAGGWYNEQFF.

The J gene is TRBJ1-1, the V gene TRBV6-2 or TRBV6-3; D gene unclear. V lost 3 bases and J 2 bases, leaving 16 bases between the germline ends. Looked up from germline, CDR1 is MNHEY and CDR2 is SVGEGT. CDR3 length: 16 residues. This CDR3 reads CASSYSVVGGNTEAFF. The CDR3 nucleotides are TGTGCCAGCAGTTATTCAGTCGTGGGCGGCAACACTGAAGCTTTCTTT.

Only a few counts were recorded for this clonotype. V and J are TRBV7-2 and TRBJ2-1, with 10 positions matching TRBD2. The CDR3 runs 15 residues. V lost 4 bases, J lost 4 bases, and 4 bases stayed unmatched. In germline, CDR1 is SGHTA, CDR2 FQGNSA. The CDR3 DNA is TGTGCCAGCAGCTGGAATAGCGGGAGGTACAATGAGCAGTTCTTC. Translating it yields CASSWNSGRYNEQFF.

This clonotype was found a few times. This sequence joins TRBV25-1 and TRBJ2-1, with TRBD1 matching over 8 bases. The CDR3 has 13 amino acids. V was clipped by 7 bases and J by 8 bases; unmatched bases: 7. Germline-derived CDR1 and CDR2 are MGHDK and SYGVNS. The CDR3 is CASTGGSFHEQFF. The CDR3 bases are TGTGCCAGCACAGGGGGCTCCTTTCATGAGCAGTTCTTC.

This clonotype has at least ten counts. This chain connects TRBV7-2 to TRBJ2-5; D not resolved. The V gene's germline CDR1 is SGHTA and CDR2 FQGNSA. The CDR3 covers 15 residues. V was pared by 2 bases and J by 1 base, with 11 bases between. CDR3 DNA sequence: TGTGCCAGCAGCTTATCGTCTGCTAGCCAAGAGACCCAGTACTTC. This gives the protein CASSLSSASQETQYF.

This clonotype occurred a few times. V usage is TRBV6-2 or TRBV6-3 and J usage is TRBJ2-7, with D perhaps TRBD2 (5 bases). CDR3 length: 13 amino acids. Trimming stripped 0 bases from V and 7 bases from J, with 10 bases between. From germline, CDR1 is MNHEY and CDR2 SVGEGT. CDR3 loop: CASSYSSPGEQYF. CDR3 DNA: TGTGCCAGCAGTTACTCGAGCCCGGGGGAGCAGTACTTC.

In nucleotides, the CDR3 is TGCGCCAGCCCCGTGGGACCCGCCCCGAGCACAGATACGCAGTATTTT. It encodes CASPVGPAPSTDTQYF. The gene calls are TRBV23-1 and TRBJ2-3, with D perhaps being TRBD1 or TRBD2 (5 bases each). TRBV23-1 is placed among ORFs of uncertain function. CDR3 size: 16 residues. V was clipped by 8 bases and J by 0 bases, with 18 bases between them.

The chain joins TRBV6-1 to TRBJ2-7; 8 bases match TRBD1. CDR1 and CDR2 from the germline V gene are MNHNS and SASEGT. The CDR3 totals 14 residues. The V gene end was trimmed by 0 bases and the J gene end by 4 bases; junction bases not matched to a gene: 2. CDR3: CASSEARGHYEQYV. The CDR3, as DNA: TGTGCCAGCAGTGAAGCCAGGGGGCATTACGAGCAGTACGTC.

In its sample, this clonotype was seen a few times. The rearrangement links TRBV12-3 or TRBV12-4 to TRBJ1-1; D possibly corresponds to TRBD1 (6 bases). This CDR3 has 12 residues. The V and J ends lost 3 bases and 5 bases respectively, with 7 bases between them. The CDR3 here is CASSLGATEAFF. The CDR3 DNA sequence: TGTGCCAGCAGTTTGGGGGCAACTGAAGCTTTCTTT.

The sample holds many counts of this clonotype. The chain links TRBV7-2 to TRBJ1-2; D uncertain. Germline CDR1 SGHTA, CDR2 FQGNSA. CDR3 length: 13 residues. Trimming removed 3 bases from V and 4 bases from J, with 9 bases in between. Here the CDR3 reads CASSFGALYGYTF. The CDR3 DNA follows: TGTGCCAGCAGCTTCGGAGCTCTCTATGGCTACACCTTC. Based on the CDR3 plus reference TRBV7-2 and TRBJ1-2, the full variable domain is GAGVSQSPSNKVTEKGKDVELRCDPISGHTALYWYRQSLGQGLEFLIYFQGNSAPDKSGLPSDRFSAERTGGSVSTLTIQRTQQEDSAVYLCASSFGALYGYTFGSGTRLTVV.

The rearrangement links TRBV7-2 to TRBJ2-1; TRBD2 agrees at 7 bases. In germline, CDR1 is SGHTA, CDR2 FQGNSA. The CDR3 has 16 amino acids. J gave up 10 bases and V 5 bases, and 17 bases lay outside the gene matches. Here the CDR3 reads CASSPLGLGPGGEQFF. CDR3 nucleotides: TGTGCCAGCAGCCCTCTAGGACTAGGCCCCGGGGGGGAGCAGTTCTTC.

CDR3 in DNA: TGCGCCAGCAGCCAAGACCAGGTTCAAAAAGCTTTCTTT. It specifies CASSQDQVQKAFF. The rearrangement joins TRBV4-3 to TRBJ1-1; D call uncertain. Germline V gene data show CDR1 as LGHNA and CDR2 as YSLEER. The CDR3 spans 13 residues. V dropped 0 bases and J dropped 9 bases, with 11 bases sitting between them.

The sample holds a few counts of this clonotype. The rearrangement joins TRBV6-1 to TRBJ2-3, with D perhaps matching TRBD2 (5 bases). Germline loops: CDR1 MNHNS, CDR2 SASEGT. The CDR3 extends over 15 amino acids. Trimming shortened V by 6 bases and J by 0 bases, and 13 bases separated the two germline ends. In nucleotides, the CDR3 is TGTGCCAGCAGCCGCTTACGGGGAAGCACAGATACGCAGTATTTT. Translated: CASSRLRGSTDTQYF.

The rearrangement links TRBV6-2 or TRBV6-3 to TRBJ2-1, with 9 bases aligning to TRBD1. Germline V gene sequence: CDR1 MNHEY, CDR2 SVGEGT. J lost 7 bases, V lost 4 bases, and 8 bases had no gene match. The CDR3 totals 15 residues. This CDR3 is CASSWPGQGVNEQFF. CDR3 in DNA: TGTGCCAGCAGTTGGCCGGGACAGGGTGTAAATGAGCAGTTCTTC.

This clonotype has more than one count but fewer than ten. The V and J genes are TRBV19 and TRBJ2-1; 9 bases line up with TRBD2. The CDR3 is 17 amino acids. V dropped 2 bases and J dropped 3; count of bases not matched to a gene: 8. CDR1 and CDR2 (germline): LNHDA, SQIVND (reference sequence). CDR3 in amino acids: CASSIQTSGYLYNEQFF. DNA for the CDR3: TGTGCCAGTAGTATACAGACTAGCGGATACCTCTACAATGAGCAGTTCTTC.